This T cell receptor beta chain was sequenced in a study of STAT5B mutations in CD4+ large granular lymphocyte leukemia. Study observations and caveats: Patient CD4-sorted repertoires looked more clonal than healthy CD4+ repertoires, even without putative leukemic clones.

With respect to this clone: The antigen remains undetermined.

In the authors' methods: The detection floor for productive clonotype frequency was 2.59 x 10-5. TCRdb's copy holds only in-frame clones and misses some; the assay was immunoSEQ multiplex PCR. Clone size and V and J calls were adopted from that table, with D and trimming inferred from the DNA. This sample has about 34,000 clones; roughly 88% occur once, and the top ten carry more than 0.95%. Trimming left V 4 bases short and J 6 bases short, with 13 bases between. Germline CDR1 is SGDLS and CDR2 is YYNGEE. CDR3 length: 14 residues. V and J are TRBV9 and TRBJ1-4; D ambiguous. The sample consisted of CD4+ T cells from blood buffy coats. This receptor was identified in a human donor in good health. The CDR3, as DNA: TGTGCCAGCAGCAATCACGGTGGAGATGAAAAACTGTTTTTT. It encodes CASSNHGGDEKLFF.